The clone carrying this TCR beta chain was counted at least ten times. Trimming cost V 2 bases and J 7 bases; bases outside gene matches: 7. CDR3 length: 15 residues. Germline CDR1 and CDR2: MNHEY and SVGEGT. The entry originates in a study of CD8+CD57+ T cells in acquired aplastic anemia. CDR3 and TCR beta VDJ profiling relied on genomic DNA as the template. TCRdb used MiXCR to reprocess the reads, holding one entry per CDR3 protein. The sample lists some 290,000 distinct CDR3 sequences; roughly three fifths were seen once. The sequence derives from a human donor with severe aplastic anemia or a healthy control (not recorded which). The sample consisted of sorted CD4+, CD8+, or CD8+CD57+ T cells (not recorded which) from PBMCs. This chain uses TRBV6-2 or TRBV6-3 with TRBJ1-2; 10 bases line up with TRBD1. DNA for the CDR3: TGTGCCAGCAGTTACGCGGACAGGGGGGGGACTGGCTACACCTTC. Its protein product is CASSYADRGGTGYTF.